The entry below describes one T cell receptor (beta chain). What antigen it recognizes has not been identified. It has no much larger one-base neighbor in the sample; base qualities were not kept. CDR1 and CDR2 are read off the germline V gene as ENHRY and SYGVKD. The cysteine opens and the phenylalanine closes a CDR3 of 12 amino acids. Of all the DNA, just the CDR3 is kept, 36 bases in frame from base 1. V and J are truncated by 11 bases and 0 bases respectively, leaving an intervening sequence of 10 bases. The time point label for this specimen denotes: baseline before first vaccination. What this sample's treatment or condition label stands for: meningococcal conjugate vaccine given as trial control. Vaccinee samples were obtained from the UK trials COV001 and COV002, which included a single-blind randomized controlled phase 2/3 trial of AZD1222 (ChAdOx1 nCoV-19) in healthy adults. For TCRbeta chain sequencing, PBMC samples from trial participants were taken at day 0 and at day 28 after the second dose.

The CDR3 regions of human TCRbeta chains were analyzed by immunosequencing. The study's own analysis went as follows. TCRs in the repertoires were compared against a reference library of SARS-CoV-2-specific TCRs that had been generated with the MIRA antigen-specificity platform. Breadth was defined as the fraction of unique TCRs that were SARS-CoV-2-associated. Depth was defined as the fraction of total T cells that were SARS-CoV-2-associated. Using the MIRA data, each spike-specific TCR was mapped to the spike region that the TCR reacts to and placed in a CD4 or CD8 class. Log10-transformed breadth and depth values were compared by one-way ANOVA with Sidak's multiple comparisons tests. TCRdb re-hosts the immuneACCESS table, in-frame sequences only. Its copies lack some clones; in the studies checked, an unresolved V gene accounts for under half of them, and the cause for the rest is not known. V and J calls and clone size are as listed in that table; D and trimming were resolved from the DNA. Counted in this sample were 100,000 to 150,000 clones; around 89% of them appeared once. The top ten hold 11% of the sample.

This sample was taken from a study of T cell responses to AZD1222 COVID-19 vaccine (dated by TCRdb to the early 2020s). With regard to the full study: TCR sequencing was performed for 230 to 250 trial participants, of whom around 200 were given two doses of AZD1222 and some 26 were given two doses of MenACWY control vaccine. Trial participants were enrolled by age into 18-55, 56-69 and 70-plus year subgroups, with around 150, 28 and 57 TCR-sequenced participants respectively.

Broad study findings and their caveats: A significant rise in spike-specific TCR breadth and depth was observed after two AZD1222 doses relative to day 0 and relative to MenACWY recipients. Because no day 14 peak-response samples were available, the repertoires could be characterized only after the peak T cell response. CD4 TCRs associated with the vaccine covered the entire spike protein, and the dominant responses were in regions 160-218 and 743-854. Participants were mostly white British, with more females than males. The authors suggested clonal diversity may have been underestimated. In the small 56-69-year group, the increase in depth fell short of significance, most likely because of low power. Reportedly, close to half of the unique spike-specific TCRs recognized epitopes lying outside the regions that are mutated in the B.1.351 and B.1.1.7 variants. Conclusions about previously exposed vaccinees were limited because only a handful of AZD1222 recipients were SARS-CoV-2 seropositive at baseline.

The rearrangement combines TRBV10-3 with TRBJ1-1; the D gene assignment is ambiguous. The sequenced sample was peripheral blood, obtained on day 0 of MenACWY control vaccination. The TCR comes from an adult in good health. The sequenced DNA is TGTGCCTCGGCCCATTTGAACACTGAAGCTTTCTTT. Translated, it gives CASAHLNTEAFF.